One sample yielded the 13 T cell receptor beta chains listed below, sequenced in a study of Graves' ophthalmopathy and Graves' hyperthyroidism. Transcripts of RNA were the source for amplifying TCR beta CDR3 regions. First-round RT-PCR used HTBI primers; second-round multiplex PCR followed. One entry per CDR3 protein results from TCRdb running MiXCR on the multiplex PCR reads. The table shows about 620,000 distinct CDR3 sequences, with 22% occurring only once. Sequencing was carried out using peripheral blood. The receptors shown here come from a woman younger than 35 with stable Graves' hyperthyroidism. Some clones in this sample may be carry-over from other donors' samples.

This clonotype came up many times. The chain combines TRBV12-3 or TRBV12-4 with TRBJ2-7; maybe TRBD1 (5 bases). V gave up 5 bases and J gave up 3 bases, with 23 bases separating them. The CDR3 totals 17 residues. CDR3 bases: TGTGCCAGCAGTGAAGATCGTGGGCTCGAAGGGGTCTACGAGCAGTACTTC. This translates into CASSEDRGLEGVYEQYF.

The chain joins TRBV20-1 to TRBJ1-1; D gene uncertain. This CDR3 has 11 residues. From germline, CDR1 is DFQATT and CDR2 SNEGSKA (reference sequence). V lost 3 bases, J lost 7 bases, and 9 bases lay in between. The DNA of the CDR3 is TGCAGTGCTAGTCCAGGTGGTGAAGCTTTCTTT. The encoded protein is CSASPGGEAFF.

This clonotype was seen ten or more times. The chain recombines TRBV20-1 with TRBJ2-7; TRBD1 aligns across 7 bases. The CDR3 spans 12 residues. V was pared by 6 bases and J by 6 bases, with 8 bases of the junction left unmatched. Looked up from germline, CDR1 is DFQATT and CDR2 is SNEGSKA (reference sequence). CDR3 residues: CSAIANRGEQYF. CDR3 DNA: TGCAGTGCCATTGCCAACAGGGGCGAGCAGTACTTC.

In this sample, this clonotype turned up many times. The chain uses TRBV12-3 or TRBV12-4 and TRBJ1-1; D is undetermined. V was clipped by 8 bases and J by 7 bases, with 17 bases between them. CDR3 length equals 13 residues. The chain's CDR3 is CASSPVLPDEAFF. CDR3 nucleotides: TGTGCCAGCTCCCCGGTTCTTCCAGATGAAGCTTTCTTT.

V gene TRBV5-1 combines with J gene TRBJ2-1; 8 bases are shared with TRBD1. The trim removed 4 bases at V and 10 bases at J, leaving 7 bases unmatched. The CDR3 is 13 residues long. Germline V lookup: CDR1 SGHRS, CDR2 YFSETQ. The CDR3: CASSNGQGLEQFF. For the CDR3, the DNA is TGCGCCAGCAGCAATGGACAGGGTTTGGAGCAGTTCTTC.

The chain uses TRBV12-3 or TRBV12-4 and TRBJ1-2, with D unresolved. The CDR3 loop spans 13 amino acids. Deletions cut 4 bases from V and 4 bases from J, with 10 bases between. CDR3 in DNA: TGTGCCAGCAGTTCCTCTTTTTCCTATGGCTACACCTTC. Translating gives CASSSSFSYGYTF.

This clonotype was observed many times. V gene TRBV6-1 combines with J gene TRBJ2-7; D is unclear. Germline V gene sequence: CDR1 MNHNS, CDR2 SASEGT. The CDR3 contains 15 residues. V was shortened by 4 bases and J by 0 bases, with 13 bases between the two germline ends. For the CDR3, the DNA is TGTGCCAGCAGTGCAAGCGCGCTGAGCTCCTACGAGCAGTACTTC. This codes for CASSASALSSYEQYF.

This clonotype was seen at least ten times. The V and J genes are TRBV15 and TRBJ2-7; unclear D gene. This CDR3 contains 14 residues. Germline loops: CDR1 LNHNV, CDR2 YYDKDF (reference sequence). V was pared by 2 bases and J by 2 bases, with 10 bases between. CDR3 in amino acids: CATSRLDAAYEQYF. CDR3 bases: TGTGCCACCAGCAGACTAGATGCGGCCTACGAGCAGTACTTC.

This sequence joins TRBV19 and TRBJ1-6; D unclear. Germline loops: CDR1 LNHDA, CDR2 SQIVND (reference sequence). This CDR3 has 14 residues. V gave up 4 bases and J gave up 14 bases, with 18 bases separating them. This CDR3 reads CASSTREGLRALHF. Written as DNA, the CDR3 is TGTGCCAGTAGTACCCGGGAAGGACTTCGGGCCCTCCACTTT.

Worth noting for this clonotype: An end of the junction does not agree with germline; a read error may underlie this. CDR3 sequence reads: CASRSPGTGMDYSFF. The CDR3 DNA reads TGTGCCAGCAGGAGCCCCGGGACAGGGATGGACTACTCTTTTTTC. V is TRBV2 and J is TRBJ2-7; 9 bases line up with TRBD1. Germline loops: CDR1 SNHLY, CDR2 FYNNEI. This CDR3 region has 15 residues.

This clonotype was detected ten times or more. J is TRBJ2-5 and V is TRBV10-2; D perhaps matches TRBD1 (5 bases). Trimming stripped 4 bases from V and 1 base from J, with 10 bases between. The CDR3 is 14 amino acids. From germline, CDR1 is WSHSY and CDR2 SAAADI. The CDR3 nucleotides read TGCGCCAGCAGTGTCCAGGGTCTCCAAGAGACCCAGTACTTC. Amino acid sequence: CASSVQGLQETQYF.

CDR3 sequence reads: CASSSTGLAGGWYEQYF. Written as DNA, the CDR3 is TGTGCCAGCAGTTCAACGGGACTAGCGGGAGGGTGGTACGAGCAGTACTTC. The genes are TRBV6-2 or TRBV6-3 and TRBJ2-7; 16 bases agree with TRBD2. Trimming at V came to 4 bases and at J to 4 bases, leaving 7 bases not matched to a gene. Per the germline V gene, CDR1 is MNHEY and CDR2 is SVGEGT. The CDR3 is 17 amino acids.

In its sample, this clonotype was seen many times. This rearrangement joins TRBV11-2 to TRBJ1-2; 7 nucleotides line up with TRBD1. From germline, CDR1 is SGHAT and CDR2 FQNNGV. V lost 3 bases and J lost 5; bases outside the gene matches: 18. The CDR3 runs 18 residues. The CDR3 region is CASSLTSGQRVLPYGYTF. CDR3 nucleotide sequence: TGTGCCAGCAGCTTGACCTCGGGACAGAGGGTCCTACCGTATGGCTACACCTTC.